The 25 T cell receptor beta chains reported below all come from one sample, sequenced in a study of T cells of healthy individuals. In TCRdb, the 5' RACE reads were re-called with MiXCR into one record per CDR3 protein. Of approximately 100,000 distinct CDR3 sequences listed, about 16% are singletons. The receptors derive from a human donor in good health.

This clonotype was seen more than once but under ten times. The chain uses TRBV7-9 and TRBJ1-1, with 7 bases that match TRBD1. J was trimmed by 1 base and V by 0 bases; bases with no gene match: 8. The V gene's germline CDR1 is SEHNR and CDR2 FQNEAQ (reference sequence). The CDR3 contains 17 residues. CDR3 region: CASSLAPGRTGNTEAFF. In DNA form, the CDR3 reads TGTGCCAGCAGCTTAGCGCCTGGTCGGACAGGGAACACTGAAGCTTTCTTT.

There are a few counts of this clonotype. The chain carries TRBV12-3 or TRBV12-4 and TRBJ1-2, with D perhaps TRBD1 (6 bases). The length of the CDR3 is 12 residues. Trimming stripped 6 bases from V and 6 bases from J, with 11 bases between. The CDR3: CASSLQGHGYTF. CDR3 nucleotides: TGTGCCAGCAGCTTACAGGGCCATGGCTACACCTTC.

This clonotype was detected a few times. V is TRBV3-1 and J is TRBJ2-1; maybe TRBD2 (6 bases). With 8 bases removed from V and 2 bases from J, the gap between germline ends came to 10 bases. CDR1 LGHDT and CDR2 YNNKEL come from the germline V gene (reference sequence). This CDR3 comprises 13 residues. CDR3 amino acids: CASGRGTYNEQFF. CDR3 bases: TGTGCCAGCGGACGGGGGACCTACAATGAGCAGTTCTTC.

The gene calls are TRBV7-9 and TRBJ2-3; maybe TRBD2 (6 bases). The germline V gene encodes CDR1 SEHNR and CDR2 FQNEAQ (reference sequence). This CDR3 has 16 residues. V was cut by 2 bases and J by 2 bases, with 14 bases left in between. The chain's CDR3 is CASSLPGVAVTDTQYF. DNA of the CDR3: TGTGCCAGCAGCTTACCGGGGGTAGCGGTCACAGATACGCAGTATTTT. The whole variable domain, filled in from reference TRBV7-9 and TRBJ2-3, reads DTGVSQNPRHKITKRGQNVTFRCDPISEHNRLYWYRQTLGQGPEFLTYFQNEAQLEKSRLLSDRFSAERPKGSFSTLEIQRTEQGDSAMYLCASSLPGVAVTDTQYFGPGTRLTVL.

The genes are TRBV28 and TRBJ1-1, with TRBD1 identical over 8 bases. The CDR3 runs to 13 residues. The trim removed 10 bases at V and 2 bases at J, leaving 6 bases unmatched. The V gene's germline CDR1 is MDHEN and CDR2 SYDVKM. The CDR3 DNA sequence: TGTGCCACTGGACAGGGCCCAAACACTGAAGCTTTCTTT. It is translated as CATGQGPNTEAFF. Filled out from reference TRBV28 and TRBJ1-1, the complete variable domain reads DVKVTQSSRYLVKRTGEKVFLECVQDMDHENMFWYRQDPGLGLRLIYFSYDVKMKEKGDIPEGYSVSREKKERFSLILESASTNQTSMYLCATGQGPNTEAFFGQGTRLTVV.

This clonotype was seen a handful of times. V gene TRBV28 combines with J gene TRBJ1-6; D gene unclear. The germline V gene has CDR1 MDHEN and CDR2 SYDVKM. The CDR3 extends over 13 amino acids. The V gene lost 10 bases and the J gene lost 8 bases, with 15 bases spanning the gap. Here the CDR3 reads CAIRRGLDSPLHF. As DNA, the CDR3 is TGTGCCATCAGGCGGGGATTGGATTCACCCCTCCACTTT.

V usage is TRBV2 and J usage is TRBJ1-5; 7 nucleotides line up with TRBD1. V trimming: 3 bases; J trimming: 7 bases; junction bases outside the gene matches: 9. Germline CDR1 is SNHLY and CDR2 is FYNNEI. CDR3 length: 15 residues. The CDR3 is CASSDGRGGAQPQHF. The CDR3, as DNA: TGTGCCAGCAGTGATGGGCGAGGGGGCGCGCAGCCCCAGCATTTT.

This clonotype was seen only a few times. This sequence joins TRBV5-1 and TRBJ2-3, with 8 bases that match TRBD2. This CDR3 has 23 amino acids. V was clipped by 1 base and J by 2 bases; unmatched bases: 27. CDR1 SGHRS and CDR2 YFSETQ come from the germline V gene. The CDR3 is CASSLPQYWGVRAGDALTDTQYF. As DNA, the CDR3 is TGCGCCAGCAGCTTGCCTCAGTACTGGGGGGTGCGAGCGGGGGACGCCCTCACAGATACGCAGTATTTT.

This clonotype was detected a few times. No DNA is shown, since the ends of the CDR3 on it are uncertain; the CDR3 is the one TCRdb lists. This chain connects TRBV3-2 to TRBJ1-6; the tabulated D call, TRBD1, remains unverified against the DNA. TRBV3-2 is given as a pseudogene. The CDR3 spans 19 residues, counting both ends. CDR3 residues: CASSQRNNRWGNGNSPLHF.

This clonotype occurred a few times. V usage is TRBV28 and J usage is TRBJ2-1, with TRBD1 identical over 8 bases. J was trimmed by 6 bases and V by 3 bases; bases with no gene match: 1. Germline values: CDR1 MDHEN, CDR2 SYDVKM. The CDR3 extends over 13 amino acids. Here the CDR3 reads CASSLTGANEQFF. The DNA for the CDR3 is TGTGCCAGCAGTTTGACAGGGGCCAATGAGCAGTTCTTC.

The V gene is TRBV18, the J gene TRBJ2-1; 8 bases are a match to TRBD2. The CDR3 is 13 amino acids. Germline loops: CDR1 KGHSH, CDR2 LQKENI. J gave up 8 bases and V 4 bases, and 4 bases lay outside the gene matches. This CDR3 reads CASSRLASHEQFF. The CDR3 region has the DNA TGTGCCAGCTCACGACTAGCGAGCCATGAGCAGTTCTTC.

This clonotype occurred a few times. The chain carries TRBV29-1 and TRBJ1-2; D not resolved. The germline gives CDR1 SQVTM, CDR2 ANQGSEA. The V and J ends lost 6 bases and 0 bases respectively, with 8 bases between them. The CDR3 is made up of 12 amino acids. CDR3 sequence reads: CSVASPNYGYTF. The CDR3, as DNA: TGCAGCGTAGCCAGTCCTAACTATGGCTACACCTTC.

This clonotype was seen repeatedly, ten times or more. The CDR3 is CSASPTSGYTDTQYF. The CDR3 DNA follows: TGCAGTGCTAGCCCGACTAGCGGGTACACAGATACGCAGTATTTT. The rearrangement uses TRBV20-1 and TRBJ2-3; 10 bases are shared with TRBD2. Germline trimming cut 3 bases from V and 2 bases from J; bases unmatched to any gene: 5. CDR1 and CDR2 from the germline V gene are DFQATT and SNEGSKA (reference sequence). The CDR3 runs to 15 residues.

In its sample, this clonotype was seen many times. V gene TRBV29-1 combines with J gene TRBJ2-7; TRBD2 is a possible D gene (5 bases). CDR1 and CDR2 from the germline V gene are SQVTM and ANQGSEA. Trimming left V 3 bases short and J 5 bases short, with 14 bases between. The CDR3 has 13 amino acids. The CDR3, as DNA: TGCAGCGTTGATTCGGGATCAAGGAACGAGCAGTACTTC. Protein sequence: CSVDSGSRNEQYF.

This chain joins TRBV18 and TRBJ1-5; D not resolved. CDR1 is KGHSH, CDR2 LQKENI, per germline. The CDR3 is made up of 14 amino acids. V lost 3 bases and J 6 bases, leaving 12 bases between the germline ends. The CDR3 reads CASSPENYGQPQHF. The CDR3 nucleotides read TGTGCCAGCTCACCCGAAAATTACGGTCAGCCCCAGCATTTT.

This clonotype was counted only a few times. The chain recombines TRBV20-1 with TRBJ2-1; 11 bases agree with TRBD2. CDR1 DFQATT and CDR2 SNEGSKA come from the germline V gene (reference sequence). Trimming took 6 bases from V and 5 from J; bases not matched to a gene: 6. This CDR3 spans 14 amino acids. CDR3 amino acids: CSAEGLAGNNEQFF. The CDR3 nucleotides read TGCAGTGCCGAAGGACTAGCGGGCAACAATGAGCAGTTCTTC.

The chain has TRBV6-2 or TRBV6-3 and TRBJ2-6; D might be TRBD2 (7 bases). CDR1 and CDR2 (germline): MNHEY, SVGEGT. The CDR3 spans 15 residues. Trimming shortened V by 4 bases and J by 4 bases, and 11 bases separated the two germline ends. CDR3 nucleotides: TGTGCCAGCAGTTCGGGGGGCGCAGGGGCCAACGTCCTGACTTTC. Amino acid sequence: CASSSGGAGANVLTF.

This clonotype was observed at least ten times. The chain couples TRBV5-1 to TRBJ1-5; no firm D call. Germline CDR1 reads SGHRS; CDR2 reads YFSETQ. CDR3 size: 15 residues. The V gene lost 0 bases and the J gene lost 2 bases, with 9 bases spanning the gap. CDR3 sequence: CASSLDGPGNQPQHF. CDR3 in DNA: TGCGCCAGCAGCTTGGACGGTCCTGGCAATCAGCCCCAGCATTTT. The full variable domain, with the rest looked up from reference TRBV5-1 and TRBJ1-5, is KAGVTQTPRYLIKTRGQQVTLSCSPISGHRSVSWYQQTPGQGLQFLFEYFSETQRNKGNFPGRFSGRQFSNSRSEMNVSTLELGDSALYLCASSLDGPGNQPQHFGDGTRLSIL.

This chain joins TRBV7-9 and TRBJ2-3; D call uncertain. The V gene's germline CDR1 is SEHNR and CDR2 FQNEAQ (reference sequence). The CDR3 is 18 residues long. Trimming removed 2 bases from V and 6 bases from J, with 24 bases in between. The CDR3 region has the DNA TGTGCCAGCAGCTTACACGCTCCCGGACGATACAAGAGGGATACGCAGTATTTT. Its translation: CASSLHAPGRYKRDTQYF.

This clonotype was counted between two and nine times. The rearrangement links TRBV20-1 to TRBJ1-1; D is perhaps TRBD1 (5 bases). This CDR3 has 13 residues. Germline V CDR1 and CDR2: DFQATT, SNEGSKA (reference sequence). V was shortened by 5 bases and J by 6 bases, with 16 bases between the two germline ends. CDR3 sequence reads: CSAGAGTGPEAFF. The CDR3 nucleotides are TGCAGTGCTGGGGCAGGGACTGGGCCTGAAGCTTTCTTT.

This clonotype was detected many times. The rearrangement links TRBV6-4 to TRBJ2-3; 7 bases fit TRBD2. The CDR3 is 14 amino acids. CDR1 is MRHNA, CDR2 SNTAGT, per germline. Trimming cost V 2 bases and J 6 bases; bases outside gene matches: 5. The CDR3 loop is CASSDGSGSDTQYF. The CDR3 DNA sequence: TGTGCCAGCAGTGACGGTAGCGGGTCCGATACGCAGTATTTT.

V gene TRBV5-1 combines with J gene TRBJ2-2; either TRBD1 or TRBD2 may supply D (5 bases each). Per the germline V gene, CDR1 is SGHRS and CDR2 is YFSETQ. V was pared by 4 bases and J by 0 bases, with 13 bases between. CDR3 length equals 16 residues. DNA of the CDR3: TGCGCCAGCAGCCTCTCCGGGACCTCGAACACCGGGGAGCTGTTTTTT. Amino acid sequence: CASSLSGTSNTGELFF.

The CDR3 DNA follows: TGTGCCAGCAGCACCCCTCCGGACAGGGGGCAGGAAGATACGCAGTATTTT. This codes for CASSTPPDRGQEDTQYF. The rearrangement uses TRBV6-6 and TRBJ2-3, with 11 positions matching TRBD1. Germline loops: CDR1 MNHNY, CDR2 SVGAGI (reference sequence). Unmatched junction bases numbered 13, after V lost 6 bases and J lost 5 bases. The CDR3 extends over 17 amino acids.

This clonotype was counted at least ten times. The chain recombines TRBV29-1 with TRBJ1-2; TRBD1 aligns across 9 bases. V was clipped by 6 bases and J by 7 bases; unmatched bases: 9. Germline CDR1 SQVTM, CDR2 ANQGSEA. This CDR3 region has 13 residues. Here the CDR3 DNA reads TGCAGCGTCGGGGGACAGGGCGGTTCTGGCTACACCTTC. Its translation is CSVGGQGGSGYTF.

This CDR3 reads CSARTGIGGYTF. Here the CDR3 DNA reads TGCAGTGCCAGGACAGGAATAGGAGGCTACACCTTC. This chain connects TRBV20-1 to TRBJ1-2; 7 nucleotides match TRBD1. This CDR3 has 12 residues. V lost 6 bases and J lost 8; bases outside the gene matches: 9. CDR1 is DFQATT, CDR2 SNEGSKA, per germline (reference sequence).